This TCR beta chain is drawn from a study of T-cell memory formation after mild COVID-19. The CDR3 totals 15 residues. V lost 0 bases and J 4 bases, leaving 11 bases between the germline ends. CDR1 is SGHRS, CDR2 YFSETQ, per germline. General study points: Some clones that responded turned up in pre-infection memory, which suggests that cross-reactive memory joined in. CD4/CD8 balance held among clones contracting day 15 to 85, and later expanders leaned CD4+.

A remark on this clonotype: The antigen is not known.

From 5'RACE with constant-segment primers came TCR alpha and TCR beta cDNA libraries that carried sample barcodes and UMIs. TCRdb analysed the 5' RACE reads with MiXCR anew, one entry per CDR3 protein. Of about 210,000 distinct CDR3 sequences in the sample, approximately 10% were seen once. The source material was PBMCs or a T cell subset sorted from them (not recorded which). The sequence was obtained from a young man who had mild COVID-19 (a few samples of this study predate the infection). Cell type and time point are not known. This sequence joins TRBV5-1 and TRBJ1-3; D is unresolved. The DNA for the CDR3 is TGCGCCAGCAGCTTGGAACCGGGGTCCGGAAACACCATATATTTT. Its translation: CASSLEPGSGNTIYF.